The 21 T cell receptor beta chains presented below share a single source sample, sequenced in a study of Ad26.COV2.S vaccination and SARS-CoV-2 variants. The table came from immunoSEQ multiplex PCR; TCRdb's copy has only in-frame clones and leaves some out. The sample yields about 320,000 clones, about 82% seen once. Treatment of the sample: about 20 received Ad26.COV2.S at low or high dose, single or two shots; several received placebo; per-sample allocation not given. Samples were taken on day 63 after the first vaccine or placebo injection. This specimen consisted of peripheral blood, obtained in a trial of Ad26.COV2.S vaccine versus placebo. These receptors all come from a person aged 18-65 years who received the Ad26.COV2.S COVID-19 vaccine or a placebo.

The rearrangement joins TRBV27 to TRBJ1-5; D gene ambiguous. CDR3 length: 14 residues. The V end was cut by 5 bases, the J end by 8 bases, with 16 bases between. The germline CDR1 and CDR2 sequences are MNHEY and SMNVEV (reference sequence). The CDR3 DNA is TGTGCCAGCAGTATACGGCCGTCGTTCGAGCCCCAGCATTTT. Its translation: CASSIRPSFEPQHF.

CDR3 amino acids: CSVDAQGRNGYTF. CDR3 coding DNA: TGCAGCGTAGACGCACAGGGCCGAAATGGCTACACCTTC. The V call is TRBV29-1, the J call TRBJ1-2; D perhaps matches TRBD1 (6 bases). V was shortened by 6 bases and J by 6 bases, with 17 bases between the two germline ends. The CDR3 runs to 13 residues. From germline, CDR1 is SQVTM and CDR2 ANQGSEA.

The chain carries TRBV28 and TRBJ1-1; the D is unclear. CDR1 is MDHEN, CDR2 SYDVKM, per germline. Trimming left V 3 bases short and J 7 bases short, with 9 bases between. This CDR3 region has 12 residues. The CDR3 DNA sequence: TGTGCCAGCAGTTTGGTAGGAGTTGAAGCTTTCTTT. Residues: CASSLVGVEAFF.

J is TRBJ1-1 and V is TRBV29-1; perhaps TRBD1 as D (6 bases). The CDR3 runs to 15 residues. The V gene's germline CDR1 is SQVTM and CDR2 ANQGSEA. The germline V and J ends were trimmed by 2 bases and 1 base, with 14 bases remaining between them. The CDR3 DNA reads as TGCAGCGTTGAAACAGGGTTCGTTTCGAACACTGAAGCTTTCTTT. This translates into CSVETGFVSNTEAFF.

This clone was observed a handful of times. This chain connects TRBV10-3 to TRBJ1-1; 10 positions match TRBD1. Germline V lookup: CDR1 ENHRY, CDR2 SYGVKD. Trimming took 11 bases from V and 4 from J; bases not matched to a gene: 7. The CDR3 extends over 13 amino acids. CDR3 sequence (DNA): TGTGCCGCCAGGGACAGGGGTGCCACTGAAGCTTTCTTT. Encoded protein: CAARDRGATEAFF.

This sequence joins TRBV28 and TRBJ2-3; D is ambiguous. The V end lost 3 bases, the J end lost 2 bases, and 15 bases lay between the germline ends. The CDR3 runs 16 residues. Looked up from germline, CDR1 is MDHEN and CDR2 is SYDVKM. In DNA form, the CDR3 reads TGTGCCAGCAGTTTGGAGAGAAGAGCTATCACAGATACGCAGTATTTT. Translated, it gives CASSLERRAITDTQYF. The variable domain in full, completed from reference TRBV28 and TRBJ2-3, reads DVKVTQSSRYLVKRTGEKVFLECVQDMDHENMFWYRQDPGLGLRLIYFSYDVKMKEKGDIPEGYSVSREKKERFSLILESASTNQTSMYLCASSLERRAITDTQYFGPGTRLTVL.

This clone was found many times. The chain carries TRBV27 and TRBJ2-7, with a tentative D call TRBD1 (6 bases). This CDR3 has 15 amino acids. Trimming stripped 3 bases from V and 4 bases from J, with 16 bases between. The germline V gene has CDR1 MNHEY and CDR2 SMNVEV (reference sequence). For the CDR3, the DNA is TGTGCCAGCAGTTTCTTAGACGCAGGGGAATACGAGCAGTACTTC. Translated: CASSFLDAGEYEQYF.

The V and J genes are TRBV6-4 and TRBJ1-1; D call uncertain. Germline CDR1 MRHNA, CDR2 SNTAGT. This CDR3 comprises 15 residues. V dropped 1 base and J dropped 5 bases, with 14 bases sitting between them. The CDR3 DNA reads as TGTGCCAGCAGTGACTTGCCCGGACCCCGGACTGAAGCTTTCTTT. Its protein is CASSDLPGPRTEAFF.

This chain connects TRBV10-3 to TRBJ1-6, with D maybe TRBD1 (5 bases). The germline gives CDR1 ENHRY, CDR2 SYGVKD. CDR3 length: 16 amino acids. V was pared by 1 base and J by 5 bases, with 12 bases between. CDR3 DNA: TGTGCCATCAGTGAGTTCCGGGACTTCCATAATTCACCCCTCCACTTT. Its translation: CAISEFRDFHNSPLHF.

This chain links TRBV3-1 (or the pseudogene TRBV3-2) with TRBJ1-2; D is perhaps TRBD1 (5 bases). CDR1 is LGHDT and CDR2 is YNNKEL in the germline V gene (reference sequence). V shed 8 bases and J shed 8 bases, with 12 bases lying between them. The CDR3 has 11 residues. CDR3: CASGARGGYTF. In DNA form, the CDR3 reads TGTGCCAGCGGGGCCCGTGGAGGCTACACCTTC.

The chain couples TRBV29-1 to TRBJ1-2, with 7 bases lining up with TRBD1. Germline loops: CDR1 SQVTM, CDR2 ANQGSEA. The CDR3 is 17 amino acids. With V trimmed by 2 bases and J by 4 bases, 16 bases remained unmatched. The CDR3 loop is CSVERFGRGSSGYGYTF. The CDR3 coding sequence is TGCAGCGTTGAACGTTTTGGCAGGGGGTCGTCAGGCTATGGCTACACCTTC.

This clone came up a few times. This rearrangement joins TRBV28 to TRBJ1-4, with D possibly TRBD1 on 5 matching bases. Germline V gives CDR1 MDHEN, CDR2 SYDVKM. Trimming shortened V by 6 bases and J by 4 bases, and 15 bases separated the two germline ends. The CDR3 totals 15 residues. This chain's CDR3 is CASSGGRNYNEKLFF. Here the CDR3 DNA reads TGTGCCAGCAGCGGGGGACGGAACTATAATGAAAAACTGTTTTTT.

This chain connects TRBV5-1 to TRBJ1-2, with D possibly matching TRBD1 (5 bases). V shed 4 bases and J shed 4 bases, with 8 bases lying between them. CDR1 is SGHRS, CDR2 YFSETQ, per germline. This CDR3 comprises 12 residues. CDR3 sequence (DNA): TGCGCCAGCAGCGGGACGAGCTATGGCTACACCTTC. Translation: CASSGTSYGYTF.

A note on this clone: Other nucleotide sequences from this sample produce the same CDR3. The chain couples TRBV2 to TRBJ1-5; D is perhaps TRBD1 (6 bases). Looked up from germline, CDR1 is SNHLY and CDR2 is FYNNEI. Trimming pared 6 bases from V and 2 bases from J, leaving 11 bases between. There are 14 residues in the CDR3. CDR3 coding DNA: TGTGCCAGCAGCCCTAACAGGGGCAATCAGCCCCAGCATTTT. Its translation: CASSPNRGNQPQHF.

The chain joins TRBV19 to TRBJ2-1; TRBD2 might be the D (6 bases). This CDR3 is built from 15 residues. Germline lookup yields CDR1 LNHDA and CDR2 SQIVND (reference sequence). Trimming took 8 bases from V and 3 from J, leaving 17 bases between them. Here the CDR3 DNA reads TGTGCCAGTCAGAGTACCGGTAGCGGCTACAATGAGCAGTTCTTC. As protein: CASQSTGSGYNEQFF.

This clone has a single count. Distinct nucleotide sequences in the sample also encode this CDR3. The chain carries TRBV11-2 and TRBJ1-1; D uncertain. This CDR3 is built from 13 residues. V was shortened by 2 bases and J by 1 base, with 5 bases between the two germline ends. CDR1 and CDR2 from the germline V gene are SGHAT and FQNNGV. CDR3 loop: CASSLSRNTEAFF. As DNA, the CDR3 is TGTGCCAGCAGCTTATCGAGGAACACTGAAGCTTTCTTT.

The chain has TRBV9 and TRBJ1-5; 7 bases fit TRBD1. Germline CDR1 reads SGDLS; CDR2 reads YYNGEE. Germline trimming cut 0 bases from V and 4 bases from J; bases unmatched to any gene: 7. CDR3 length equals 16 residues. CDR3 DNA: TGTGCCAGCAGCGTAGGTTCCGGGACAGAAAATCAGCCCCAGCATTTT. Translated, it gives CASSVGSGTENQPQHF.

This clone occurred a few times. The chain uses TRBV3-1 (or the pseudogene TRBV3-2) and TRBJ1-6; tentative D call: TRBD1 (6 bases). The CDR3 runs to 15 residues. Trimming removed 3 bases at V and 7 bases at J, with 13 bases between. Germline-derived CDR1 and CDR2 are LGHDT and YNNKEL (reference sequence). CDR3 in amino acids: CASSQARGSNSPLHF. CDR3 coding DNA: TGTGCCAGCAGCCAGGCCAGGGGATCGAATTCACCCCTCCACTTT.

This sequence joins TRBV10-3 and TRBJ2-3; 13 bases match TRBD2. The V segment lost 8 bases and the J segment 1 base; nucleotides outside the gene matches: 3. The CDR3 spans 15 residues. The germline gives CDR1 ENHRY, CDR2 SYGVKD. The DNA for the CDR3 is TGTGCCATCGAAACTAGCGGGGGGGGCACAGATACGCAGTATTTT. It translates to CAIETSGGGTDTQYF.

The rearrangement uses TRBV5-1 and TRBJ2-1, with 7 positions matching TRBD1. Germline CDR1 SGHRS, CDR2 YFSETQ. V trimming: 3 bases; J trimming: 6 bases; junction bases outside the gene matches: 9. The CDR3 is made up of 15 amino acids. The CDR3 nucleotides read TGCGCCAGCAGCTACGGGACAGTCCGAGTCAATGAGCAGTTCTTC. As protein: CASSYGTVRVNEQFF.

DNA of the CDR3: TGTGCCAGTAGTTTCCAGGGGGCGGGGGAGACCCAGTACTTC. Translated: CASSFQGAGETQYF. The V gene is TRBV19, the J gene TRBJ2-5; 8 bases align to TRBD1. This CDR3 region has 14 residues. The V gene end was trimmed by 5 bases and the J gene end by 5 bases; junction bases not matched to a gene: 7. Germline V CDR1 and CDR2: LNHDA, SQIVND (reference sequence).